This T cell receptor (beta chain) came from a study of blood T cell repertoires in COVID-19. About the research overall: Whether acute or convalescent, the COVID-19 samples came from the United States, Italy and Spain. PBMCs, B-cell-depleted T cells, or T cells provided the cDNA or gDNA that made up the material.

Participant ages covered about 18 to 95 years across about 22 US areas. Clinical history reported by participants formed the basis on which cohorts were assigned. Some clones are missing from TCRdb's copy, which holds only in-frame ones; the method was immunoSEQ multiplex PCR. This table holds under 200,000 clones, roughly 88% found once. The CDR3 sequence is 18 residues long. Trimming stripped 0 bases from V and 0 bases from J, with 16 bases between. CDR1 is SGHVS, CDR2 FQNEAQ, per germline. The sequencing input was PBMCs or T cells enriched from blood (not recorded which). This chain joins TRBV7-8 and TRBJ2-3, with a possible D match to TRBD2 (6 bases). This receptor was identified in a man aged 40-49 years with acute COVID-19. Written as DNA, the CDR3 is TGTGCCAGCAGCTTAGCCTGGGACTCCAGCGGGAGCACAGATACGCAGTATTTT. Translated: CASSLAWDSSGSTDTQYF. The full variable domain, its missing parts supplied by reference TRBV7-8 and TRBJ2-3, is GAGVSQSPRYKVAKRGQDVALRCDPISGHVSLFWYQQALGQGPEFLTYFQNEAQLDKSGLPSDRFFAERPEGSVSTLKIQRTQQEDSAVYLCASSLAWDSSGSTDTQYFGPGTRLTVL.